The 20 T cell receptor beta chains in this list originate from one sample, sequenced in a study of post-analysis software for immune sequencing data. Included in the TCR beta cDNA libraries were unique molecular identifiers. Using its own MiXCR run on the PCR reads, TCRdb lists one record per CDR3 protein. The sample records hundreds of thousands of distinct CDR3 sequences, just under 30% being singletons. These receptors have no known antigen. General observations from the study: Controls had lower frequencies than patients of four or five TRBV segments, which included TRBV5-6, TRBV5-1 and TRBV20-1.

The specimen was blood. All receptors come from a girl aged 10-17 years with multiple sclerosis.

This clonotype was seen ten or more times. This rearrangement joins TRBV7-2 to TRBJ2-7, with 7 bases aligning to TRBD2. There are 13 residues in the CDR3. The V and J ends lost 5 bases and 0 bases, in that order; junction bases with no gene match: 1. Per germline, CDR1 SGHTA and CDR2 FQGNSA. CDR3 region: CASSGLVSYEQYF. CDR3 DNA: TGTGCCAGCAGCGGACTAGTCTCCTACGAGCAGTACTTC. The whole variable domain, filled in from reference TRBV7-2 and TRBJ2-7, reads GAGVSQSPSNKVTEKGKDVELRCDPISGHTALYWYRQSLGQGLEFLIYFQGNSAPDKSGLPSDRFSAERTGGSVSTLTIQRTQQEDSAVYLCASSGLVSYEQYFGPGTRLTVT.

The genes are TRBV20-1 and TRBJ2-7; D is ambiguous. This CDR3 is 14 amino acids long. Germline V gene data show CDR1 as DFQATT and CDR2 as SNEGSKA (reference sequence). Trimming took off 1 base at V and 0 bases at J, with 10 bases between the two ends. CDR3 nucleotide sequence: TGCAGTGCTAGAGGACTTTCTAGCTCCTACGAGCAGTACTTC. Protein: CSARGLSSSYEQYF.

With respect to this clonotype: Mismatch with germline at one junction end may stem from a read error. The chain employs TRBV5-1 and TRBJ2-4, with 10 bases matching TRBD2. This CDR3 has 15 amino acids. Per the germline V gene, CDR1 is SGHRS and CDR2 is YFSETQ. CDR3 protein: CAGSSSLAGAGKQYF. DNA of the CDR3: TGCGCCGGCAGCTCGTCTCTAGCGGGAGCTGGCAAGCAGTACTTC.

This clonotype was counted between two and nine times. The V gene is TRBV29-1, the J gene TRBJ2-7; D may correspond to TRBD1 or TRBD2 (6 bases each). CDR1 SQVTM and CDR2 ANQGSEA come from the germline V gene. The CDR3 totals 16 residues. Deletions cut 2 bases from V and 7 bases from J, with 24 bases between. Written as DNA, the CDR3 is TGCAGCGTTGAATTACTAGCTCCGAAGGGACAATGGGAGCAGTACTTC. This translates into CSVELLAPKGQWEQYF.

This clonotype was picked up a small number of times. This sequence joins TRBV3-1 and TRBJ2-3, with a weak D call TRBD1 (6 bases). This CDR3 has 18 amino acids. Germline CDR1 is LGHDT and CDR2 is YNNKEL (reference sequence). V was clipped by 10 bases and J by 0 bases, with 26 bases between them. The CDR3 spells CATRGGGVMTSSTDTQYF. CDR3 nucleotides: TGTGCCACCCGGGGTGGGGGCGTCATGACCTCTAGCACAGATACGCAGTATTTT.

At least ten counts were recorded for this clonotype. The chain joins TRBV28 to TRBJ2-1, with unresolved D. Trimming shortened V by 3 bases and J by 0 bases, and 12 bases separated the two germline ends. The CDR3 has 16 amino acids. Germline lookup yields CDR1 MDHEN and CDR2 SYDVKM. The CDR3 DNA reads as TGTGCCAGCAGTTTTGTGGGCTCGAGCTCCTACAATGAGCAGTTCTTC. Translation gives CASSFVGSSSYNEQFF.

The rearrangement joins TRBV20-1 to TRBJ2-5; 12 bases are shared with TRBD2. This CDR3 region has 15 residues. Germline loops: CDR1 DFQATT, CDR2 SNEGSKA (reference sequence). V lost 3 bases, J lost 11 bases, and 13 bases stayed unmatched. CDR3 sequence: CSARGSASGRGGQYF. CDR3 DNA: TGCAGTGCTAGGGGCTCTGCTAGCGGGAGGGGCGGGCAGTACTTC.

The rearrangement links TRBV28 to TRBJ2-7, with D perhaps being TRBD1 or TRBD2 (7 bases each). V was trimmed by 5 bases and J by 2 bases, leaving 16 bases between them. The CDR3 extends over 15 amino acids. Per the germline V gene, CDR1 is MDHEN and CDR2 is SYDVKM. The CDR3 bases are TGTGCCAGCAGTCCCCCCGGGGGGACAGCCTACGAGCAGTACTTC. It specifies CASSPPGGTAYEQYF.

The CDR3 is CASQTGTSGYNEQFF. CDR3 nucleotide sequence: TGTGCCAGCCAAACCGGGACTAGCGGCTACAATGAGCAGTTCTTC. The J gene is TRBJ2-1, the V gene TRBV27, with 11 positions matching TRBD2. The CDR3 sequence is 15 residues long. Germline loops: CDR1 MNHEY, CDR2 SMNVEV (reference sequence). V shed 8 bases and J 3 bases; nucleotides not matched to a gene: 6.

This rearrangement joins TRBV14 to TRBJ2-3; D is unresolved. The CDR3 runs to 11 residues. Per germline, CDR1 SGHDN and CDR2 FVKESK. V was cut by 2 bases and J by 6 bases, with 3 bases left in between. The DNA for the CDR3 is TGTGCCAGCAGCCAAATGGATACGCAGTATTTT. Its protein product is CASSQMDTQYF.

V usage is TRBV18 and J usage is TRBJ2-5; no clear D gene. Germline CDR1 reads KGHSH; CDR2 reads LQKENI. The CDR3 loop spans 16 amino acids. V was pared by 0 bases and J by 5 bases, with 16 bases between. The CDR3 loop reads CASSPPVQALGETQYF. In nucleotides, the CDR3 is TGTGCCAGCTCACCACCTGTGCAGGCCCTTGGGGAGACCCAGTACTTC.

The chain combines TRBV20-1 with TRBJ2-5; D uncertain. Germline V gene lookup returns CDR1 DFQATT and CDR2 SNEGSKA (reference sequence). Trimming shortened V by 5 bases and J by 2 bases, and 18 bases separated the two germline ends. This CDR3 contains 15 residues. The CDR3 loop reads CSAPPGERCQETQYF. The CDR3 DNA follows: TGCAGTGCTCCCCCAGGCGAGCGCTGTCAAGAGACCCAGTACTTC.

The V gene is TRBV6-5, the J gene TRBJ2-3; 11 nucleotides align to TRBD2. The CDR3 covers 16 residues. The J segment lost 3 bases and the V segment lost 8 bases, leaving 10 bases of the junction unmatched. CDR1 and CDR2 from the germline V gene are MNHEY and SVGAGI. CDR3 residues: CASSLMRLAGTDTQYF. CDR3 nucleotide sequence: TGTGCCAGCTCCCTCATGAGACTAGCGGGAACAGATACGCAGTATTTT.

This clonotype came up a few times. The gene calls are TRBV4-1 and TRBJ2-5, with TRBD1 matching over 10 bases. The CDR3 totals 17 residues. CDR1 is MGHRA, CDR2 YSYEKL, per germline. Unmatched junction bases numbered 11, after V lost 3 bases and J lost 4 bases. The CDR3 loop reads CASSHPGTGVTRETQYF. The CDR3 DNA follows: TGCGCCAGCAGCCACCCCGGGACAGGGGTTACCAGAGAGACCCAGTACTTC.

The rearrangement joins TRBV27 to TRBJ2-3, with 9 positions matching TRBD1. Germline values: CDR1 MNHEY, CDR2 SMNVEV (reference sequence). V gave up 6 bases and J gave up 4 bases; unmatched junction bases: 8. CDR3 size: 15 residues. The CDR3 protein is CASSRRGQGPDTQYF. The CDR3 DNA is TGTGCCAGCAGCCGGAGGGGACAGGGCCCAGATACGCAGTATTTT.

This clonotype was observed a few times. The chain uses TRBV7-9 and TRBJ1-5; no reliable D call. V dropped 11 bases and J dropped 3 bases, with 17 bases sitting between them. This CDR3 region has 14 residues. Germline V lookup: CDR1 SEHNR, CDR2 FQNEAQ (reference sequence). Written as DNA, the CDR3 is TGTGCCGGCTCCCAACCGGGCATCAATCAGCCCCAGCATTTT. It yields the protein CAGSQPGINQPQHF.

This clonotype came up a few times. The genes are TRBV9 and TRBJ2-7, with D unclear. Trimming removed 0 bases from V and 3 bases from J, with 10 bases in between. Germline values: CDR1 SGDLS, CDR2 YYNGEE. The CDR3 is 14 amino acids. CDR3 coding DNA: TGTGCCAGCAGCGTAGGGGGTTCTGGCTACGAGCAGTACTTC. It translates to CASSVGGSGYEQYF.

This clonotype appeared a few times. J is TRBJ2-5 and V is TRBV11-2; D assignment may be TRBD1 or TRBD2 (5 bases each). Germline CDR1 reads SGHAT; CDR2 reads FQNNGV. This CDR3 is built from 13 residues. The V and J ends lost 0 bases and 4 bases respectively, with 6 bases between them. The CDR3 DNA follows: TGTGCCAGCAGCTTAGATGGGGGAGAGACCCAGTACTTC. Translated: CASSLDGGETQYF.

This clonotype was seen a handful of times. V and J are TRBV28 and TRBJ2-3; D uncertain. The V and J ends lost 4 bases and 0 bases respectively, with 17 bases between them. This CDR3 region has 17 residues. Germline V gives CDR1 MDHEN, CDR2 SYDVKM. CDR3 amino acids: CASSSNVAASSTDTQYF. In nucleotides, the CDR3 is TGTGCCAGCAGTTCCAACGTGGCAGCCTCTAGCACAGATACGCAGTATTTT.

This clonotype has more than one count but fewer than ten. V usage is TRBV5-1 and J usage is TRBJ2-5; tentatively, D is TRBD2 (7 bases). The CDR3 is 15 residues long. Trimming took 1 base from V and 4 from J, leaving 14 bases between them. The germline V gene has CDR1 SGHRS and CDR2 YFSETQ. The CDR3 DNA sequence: TGCGCCAGCAGCTTGTTCTCAGGGGAGGGAGAGACCCAGTACTTC. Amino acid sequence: CASSLFSGEGETQYF. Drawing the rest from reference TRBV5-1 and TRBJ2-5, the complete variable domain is KAGVTQTPRYLIKTRGQQVTLSCSPISGHRSVSWYQQTPGQGLQFLFEYFSETQRNKGNFPGRFSGRQFSNSRSEMNVSTLELGDSALYLCASSLFSGEGETQYFGPGTRLLVL.